The 20 T cell receptor beta chains below come from one sample, sequenced in a study of blood T cells in healthy people across ages. A second PCR of roughly 6 to 12 cycles used a sample-barcoded 5' primer and a J-beta primer mix. MiXCR, run by TCRdb on the 5' RACE reads, gives a single entry per CDR3 protein. Of 600,000 to 1,000,000 distinct CDR3 sequences in the sample, 25% are singletons; the top ten hold 3.7%. The same sample was also used in a study of T cells of mothers and their children.

The sample was blood. The receptors derive from a boy younger than 18 in good health.

Only a few counts were recorded for this clonotype. The V call is TRBV7-9, the J call TRBJ2-5; the D gene could be TRBD1 or TRBD2 (5 bases each). This CDR3 comprises 13 residues. Germline values: CDR1 SEHNR, CDR2 FQNEAQ (reference sequence). Trimming shortened V by 5 bases and J by 5 bases, and 12 bases separated the two germline ends. The CDR3 sequence is CASSTSEGETQYF. DNA for the CDR3: TGTGCCAGCAGCACGTCAGAGGGGGAGACCCAGTACTTC. The full variable domain, completed using reference TRBV7-9 and TRBJ2-5, is DTGVSQNPRHKITKRGQNVTFRCDPISEHNRLYWYRQTLGQGPEFLTYFQNEAQLEKSRLLSDRFSAERPKGSFSTLEIQRTEQGDSAMYLCASSTSEGETQYFGPGTRLLVL.

As regards this clonotype: At one of its ends the junction is not consistent with the germline gene, which may arise from a read error. The chain employs TRBV6-1 and TRBJ2-5, with D possibly being TRBD2 (5 bases). The DNA end is more similar to TRBJ2-7, so the J call may be wrong. CDR1 is MNHNS and CDR2 is SASEGT in the germline V gene. The CDR3 loop spans 14 amino acids. This CDR3 reads CASSEGTSSNEQYF. CDR3 nucleotides: TGTGCCAGCAGTGAAGGGACTTCCTCCAACGAGCAGTACTTC.

The chain links TRBV12-3 or TRBV12-4 to TRBJ2-5, with D hard to call. Trimming shortened V by 5 bases and J by 4 bases, and 17 bases separated the two germline ends. The CDR3 runs 15 residues. CDR3 sequence: CASSIGLSKGETQYF. The CDR3 region has the DNA TGTGCCAGCAGTATAGGGTTATCAAAAGGAGAGACCCAGTACTTC.

This clonotype was detected many times. The chain uses TRBV2 and TRBJ2-7, with TRBD1 identical over 9 bases. Germline CDR1 reads SNHLY; CDR2 reads FYNNEI. The CDR3 has 14 amino acids. V dropped 6 bases and J dropped 1; count of bases not matched to a gene: 4. Here the CDR3 reads CASRPGQGSYEQYF. DNA for the CDR3: TGTGCCAGCAGACCGGGACAGGGTTCCTACGAGCAGTACTTC.

This clonotype was seen ten or more times. This chain links TRBV13 with TRBJ2-1; perhaps D is TRBD1 or TRBD2 (5 bases each). This CDR3 region has 12 residues. The germline CDR1 and CDR2 sequences are PRHDT and FYEKMQ (reference sequence). The V and J ends lost 5 bases and 8 bases respectively, with 10 bases between them. The CDR3 reads CASSPGTDEQFF. CDR3 DNA: TGTGCCAGCAGCCCCGGGACCGATGAGCAGTTCTTC.

This clonotype was counted between two and nine times. This chain uses TRBV6-2 or TRBV6-3 with TRBJ2-5, with 8 bases that match TRBD1. After removal of 6 bases from V and 1 base from J, the junction contained 28 bases not matched to a gene. The germline gives CDR1 MNHEY, CDR2 SVGEGT. There are 22 residues in the CDR3. The CDR3 nucleotides are TGTGCCAGCAGATTATCACCCTCGGACAGGGTGTTTACGGGGGACCTCCAAGAGACCCAGTACTTC. This translates into CASRLSPSDRVFTGDLQETQYF.

This chain uses TRBV15 with TRBJ2-3; 10 bases fit TRBD2. Germline values: CDR1 LNHNV, CDR2 YYDKDF (reference sequence). With V trimmed by 0 bases and J by 0 bases, 6 bases remained unmatched. The CDR3 has 18 residues. CDR3 DNA: TGTGCCACCAGCAGAGAAGCGGGGGGGGATCCCAGCACAGATACGCAGTATTTT. As protein: CATSREAGGDPSTDTQYF. The entire variable domain, with the rest obtained from reference TRBV15 and TRBJ2-3, is as follows: DAMVIQNPRYQVTQFGKPVTLSCSQTLNHNVMYWYQQKSSQAPKLLFHYYDKDFNNEADTPDNFQSRRPNTSFCFLDIRSPGLGDTAMYLCATSREAGGDPSTDTQYFGPGTRLTVL.

On this clonotype: Relative to the germline gene, one junction end is altered; a read error may explain this. The chain is built from TRBV5-5 and TRBJ1-1; weak D call: TRBD1 (5 bases). CDR3 length equals 15 residues. Germline V gives CDR1 SGHKS, CDR2 YYEKEE (reference sequence). Here the CDR3 reads CASSFRSAGSTEALF. The DNA of the CDR3 is TGTGCCAGCAGCTTTAGGTCGGCAGGGTCCACTGAAGCTCTCTTT.

This rearrangement joins TRBV12-3 or TRBV12-4 to TRBJ2-6; D may be TRBD2 (6 bases). The CDR3 spans 18 residues. V lost 3 bases and J 4 bases, leaving 19 bases between the germline ends. The chain's CDR3 is CASSLEGRGPGGANVLTF. CDR3 bases: TGTGCCAGCAGTTTGGAGGGCCGCGGGCCCGGCGGGGCCAACGTCCTGACTTTC.

This chain joins TRBV18 and TRBJ1-2; no firm D call. This CDR3 is 14 amino acids long. The germline V gene has CDR1 KGHSH and CDR2 LQKENI. Trimming pared 8 bases from V and 3 bases from J, leaving 16 bases between. As DNA, the CDR3 is TGTGCCAGCAGCGAGCTCCGGGAGGACTATGGCTACACCTTC. This gives the protein CASSELREDYGYTF.

Details on this clonotype: One end of the junction fails to match germline, which may point to a read error. V usage is TRBV5-1 and J usage is TRBJ2-5, with 11 bases identical to TRBD2. Germline lookup yields CDR1 SGHRS and CDR2 YFSETQ. The CDR3 has 15 amino acids. CDR3 region: CASKSTSGVQEAQYF. The CDR3 region has the DNA TGCGCCAGCAAATCGACTAGCGGGGTACAAGAGGCCCAGTACTTC.

On this clonotype: Given the absence of the conserved phenylalanine or tryptophan at the CDR3 end, a read error is likely. V and J are TRBV28 and TRBJ1-5, with 7 bases fitting TRBD1. The CDR3 runs 15 residues. V lost 8 bases to trimming and J lost 4 bases; unmatched junction nucleotides: 11. Germline lookup yields CDR1 MDHEN and CDR2 SYDVKM. The CDR3 is CASGPQGLGNQPQHL. CDR3 DNA: TGTGCCAGCGGGCCACAGGGGCTGGGGAATCAGCCCCAGCATCTT.

The CDR3, as DNA: TGTGCCAGCGGGACTCATGAGCAGTTCTTC. It codes for CASGTHEQFF. The chain recombines TRBV12-3 or TRBV12-4 with TRBJ2-1; the D gene is possibly TRBD2 (6 bases). The CDR3 contains 10 residues. V was shortened by 8 bases and J by 8 bases, with 7 bases between the two germline ends.

This clonotype was seen a few times. The gene calls are TRBV12-3 or TRBV12-4 and TRBJ1-2, with D perhaps TRBD1 (5 bases). Trimming removed 4 bases from V and 5 bases from J, with 11 bases in between. The CDR3 runs 13 residues. The CDR3 coding sequence is TGTGCCAGCAGTTCTCAGGGAGGTTATGGCTACACCTTC. Protein product: CASSSQGGYGYTF.

The rearrangement uses TRBV12-3 or TRBV12-4 and TRBJ2-7; D not resolved. The V gene lost 3 bases and the J gene lost 3 bases, with 6 bases spanning the gap. This CDR3 region has 12 residues. The CDR3 loop reads CASSLTHYEQYF. For the CDR3, the DNA is TGTGCCAGCAGTTTGACACACTACGAGCAGTACTTC.

The chain couples TRBV6-2 or TRBV6-3 to TRBJ1-4; TRBD1 matches at 10 bases. Unmatched junction bases numbered 5, after V lost 2 bases and J lost 8 bases. This CDR3 has 15 residues. Germline CDR1 MNHEY, CDR2 SVGEGT. CDR3 residues: CASSYRGTGEEKLFF. The CDR3, as DNA: TGTGCCAGCAGTTACCGTGGGACAGGGGAAGAAAAACTGTTTTTT.

The J gene is TRBJ1-1, the V gene TRBV27; D is ambiguous. The CDR3 sequence is 14 residues long. V lost 7 bases to trimming and J lost 1 base, with 13 bases between them. Germline CDR1 MNHEY, CDR2 SMNVEV (reference sequence). The CDR3 loop reads CASKWRTTNTEAFF. The CDR3 bases are TGTGCCAGCAAATGGAGGACCACGAACACTGAAGCTTTCTTT.

The V and J genes are TRBV11-2 and TRBJ2-3; no clear D. There are 14 residues in the CDR3. Germline lookup yields CDR1 SGHAT and CDR2 FQNNGV. Trimming took off 5 bases at V and 1 base at J, with 10 bases between the two ends. CDR3 sequence: CASSPGYGTDTQYF. In nucleotides, the CDR3 is TGTGCCAGCAGCCCCGGTTACGGCACAGATACGCAGTATTTT.

CDR3 nucleotide sequence: TGTGCCAGCAGCCCTGAGGACCTACTCCAAGAGACCCAGTACTTC. Its translation: CASSPEDLLQETQYF. The chain recombines TRBV3-1 with TRBJ2-5; D not certain. The CDR3 is made up of 15 amino acids. CDR1 is LGHDT and CDR2 is YNNKEL in the germline V gene (reference sequence). Trimming stripped 4 bases from V and 1 base from J, with 13 bases between.

This clonotype was found a few times. The genes are TRBV11-2 and TRBJ2-5, with TRBD1 as a possible D gene (6 bases). V lost 4 bases and J 4 bases, leaving 19 bases between the germline ends. This CDR3 spans 16 amino acids. CDR1 is SGHAT, CDR2 FQNNGV, per germline. CDR3 nucleotides: TGTGCCAGCAGCTCAGAGGGATGGCAGGGGAGAGAGACCCAGTACTTC. Translated, it gives CASSSEGWQGRETQYF.